This TCR beta chain was captured in a study of PD-1 blockade in classical Hodgkin lymphoma. The CDR3 is 16 residues long. V shed 0 bases, J shed 7 bases, and the junction held 6 bases outside the gene matches. Per germline, CDR1 LNHNV and CDR2 YYDKDF (reference sequence). Each patient's relapse followed autologous stem cell transplantation, and brentuximab vedotin exposure varied. Method: immunoSEQ multiplex PCR; TCRdb's copy keeps in-frame clones and lacks some. This table has 75,000 to 100,000 clones, around 81% appearing once. The TCR sequence derives from a human donor with classical Hodgkin lymphoma. V and J are TRBV15 and TRBJ2-2; 9 nucleotides line up with TRBD2. The input for sequencing was peripheral blood mononuclear cells (PBMCs), taken before the second cycle of nivolumab. CDR3 sequence: CATSRDLAGASGELFF. CDR3 nucleotide sequence: TGTGCCACCAGCAGAGACTTAGCGGGAGCTAGCGGGGAGCTGTTTTTT.